This TCR beta chain was captured by sequencing in a study of siplizumab effects on memory and regulatory T cells. Study-level points and caveats: It was not possible to assign a naive or memory phenotype to roughly 80-97% of proliferating CD4+ or CD8+ clones.

The method was immunoSEQ multiplex PCR; TCRdb's version includes in-frame clones alone and lacks a portion of them. The table lists some 96,000 clones, 75% to 95% of them singletons, with 0.14% to 0.15% in the top ten. V lost 2 bases, J lost 0 bases, and 10 bases lay in between. The CDR3 covers 14 residues. Germline CDR1 is GTSNPN and CDR2 is SVGIG (reference sequence). Points on this clone: Antigen unknown.

V gene TRBV30 combines with J gene TRBJ1-2; TRBD1 is a possible D gene (5 bases). The TCR originated in a human donor in good health. The specimen sequenced was CD4+ T cells sorted from blood. The CDR3 nucleotides read TGTGCCTGGAGTCCCCAGGGTTCTAACTATGGCTACACCTTC. This translates into CAWSPQGSNYGYTF. The full variable domain, rest sourced from reference TRBV30 and TRBJ1-2, is SQTIHQWPATLVQPVGSPLSLECTVEGTSNPNLYWYRQAAGRGLQLLFYSVGIGQISSEVPQNLSASRPQDRQFILSSKKLLLSDSGFYLCAWSPQGSNYGYTFGSGTRLTVV.